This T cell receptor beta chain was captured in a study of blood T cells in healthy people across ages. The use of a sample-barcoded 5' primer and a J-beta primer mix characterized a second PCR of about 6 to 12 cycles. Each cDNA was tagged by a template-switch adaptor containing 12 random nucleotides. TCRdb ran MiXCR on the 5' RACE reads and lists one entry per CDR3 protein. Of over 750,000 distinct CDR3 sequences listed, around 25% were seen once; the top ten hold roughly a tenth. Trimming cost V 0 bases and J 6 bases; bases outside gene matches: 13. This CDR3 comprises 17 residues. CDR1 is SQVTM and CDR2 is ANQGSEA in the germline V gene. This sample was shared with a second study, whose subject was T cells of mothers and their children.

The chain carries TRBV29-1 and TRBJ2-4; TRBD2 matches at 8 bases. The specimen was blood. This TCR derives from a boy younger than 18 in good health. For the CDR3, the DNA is TGCAGCGTTGAAGATCTGAATAGCGGGACCTCGGGAAACATTCAGTACTTC. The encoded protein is CSVEDLNSGTSGNIQYF.